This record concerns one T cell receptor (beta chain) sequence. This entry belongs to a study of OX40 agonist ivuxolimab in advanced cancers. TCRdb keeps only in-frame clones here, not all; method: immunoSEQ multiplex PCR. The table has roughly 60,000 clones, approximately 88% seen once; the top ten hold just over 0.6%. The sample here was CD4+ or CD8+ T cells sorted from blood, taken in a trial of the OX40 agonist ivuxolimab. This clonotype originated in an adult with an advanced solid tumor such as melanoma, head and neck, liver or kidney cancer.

The CDR3, as DNA: TGCGCCAGCAGCGTGGAAGGCTCCTACAATGAGCAGTTCTTC. This sequence encodes CASSVEGSYNEQFF. The chain combines TRBV5-1 with TRBJ2-1; no clear D. The CDR3 spans 14 residues. V was clipped by 4 bases and J by 0 bases, with 8 bases between them. CDR1 and CDR2 (germline): SGHRS, YFSETQ.